Listed below are T cell receptor beta chains from one sample, sequenced in a study of T cells after yellow fever vaccination. TCRdb passed the 5' RACE reads through MiXCR, listing each CDR3 protein once. The data hold about 75,000 distinct CDR3 sequences, with more than 5.5% observed a single time. The starting material was CD8+ T cells sorted from PBMCs, obtained around 10 days after the first yellow fever vaccination. These receptors originate from a man younger than 35 who received the YFV17D yellow fever vaccine. Each CDR3 is given with its conserved first and last residue. A D gene is named only where the DNA matches it firmly. Size is stated for part of the rows, as once, few or many counts, or as a class when the clone is expanded.

d_call clone_size j_call v_call cdr3_aa cdr3_nt
NA many TRBJ2-2 TRBV12-3/TRBV12-4 CASILQESHTGELFF TGTGCCAGCATCTTACAGGAATCCCACACCGGGGAGCTGTTTTTT
NA NA TRBJ2-7 TRBV4-1 CASSQDDRQSLGGQYF TGCGCCAGCAGCCAAGATGATCGCCAGTCTCTAGGGGGGCAGTACTTC
NA NA TRBJ1-2 TRBV5-1 CASSLSDSNYGYTF TGCGCCAGCAGCTTGTCTGACTCTAACTATGGCTACACCTTC
TRBD1 medium-sized TRBJ2-5 TRBV7-7 CASSLNRGPQETQYF TGTGCCAGCAGCTTAAATAGGGGGCCCCAAGAGACCCAGTACTTC
NA NA TRBJ2-3 TRBV9 CASSGLPGLKMPGDTQYF TGTGCCAGCAGCGGCCTCCCTGGACTAAAAATGCCGGGAGATACGCAGTATTTT
TRBD1 NA TRBJ1-2 TRBV3-1 CASSPLSGTGDGYTF TGTGCCAGCAGCCCGCTCTCCGGGACAGGGGACGGCTACACCTTC
TRBD2 many TRBJ2-3 TRBV27 CASSHHQGGTDTQYF TGTGCCAGCAGTCACCATCAGGGAGGGACAGATACGCAGTATTTT
NA NA TRBJ2-4 TRBV10-3 CAMTDRGGPKNIQYF TGTGCCATGACGGACCGAGGGGGGCCCAAAAACATTCAGTACTTC
NA few TRBJ2-5 TRBV25-1 CASSEAGETQYF TGTGCCAGCAGTGAAGCGGGGGAGACCCAGTACTTC
TRBD2 many TRBJ2-1 TRBV27 CASSGSSGGDYNEQFF TGTGCCAGCAGTGGAAGTAGCGGGGGGGATTACAATGAGCAGTTCTTC
NA many TRBJ2-2 TRBV15 CATSRDKEAGELFF TGTGCCACCAGCAGAGATAAGGAGGCCGGGGAGCTGTTTTTT
NA NA TRBJ1-3 TRBV2 CASSAARAGNTIYF TGTGCCAGCAGTGCGGCCAGGGCCGGAAACACCATATATTTT
NA many TRBJ1-4 TRBV6-5 CASSYSTEANEKLFF TGTGCCAGCAGTTACTCGACAGAAGCTAATGAAAAACTGTTTTTT
TRBD1 NA TRBJ2-2 TRBV7-9 CASSAGQGLTGELFF TGTGCCAGCAGCGCGGGACAGGGGTTGACCGGGGAGCTGTTTTTT
NA many TRBJ2-1 TRBV29-1 CSVEDRSYNEQFF TGCAGCGTTGAAGACAGGTCCTACAATGAGCAGTTCTTC
NA few TRBJ2-3 TRBV14 CASSGTVGRTDTQYF TGTGCCAGCAGCGGGACGGTCGGTCGGACAGATACGCAGTATTTT
NA many TRBJ2-6 TRBV4-3 CASSQGARANVLTF TGCGCCAGCAGCCAGGGGGCCAGGGCCAACGTCCTGACTTTC
TRBD1 many TRBJ2-3 TRBV4-3 CASSHTGARTQYF TGCGCCAGCAGCCACACAGGGGCAAGGACGCAGTATTTT
NA NA TRBJ1-1 TRBV4-3 CASSLFDNTEAFF TGCGCCAGCAGCCTTTTCGACAACACTGAAGCTTTCTTT
NA once TRBJ1-6 TRBV4-2 CASSQDLAGPNNSPLHF TGTGCCAGCAGCCAAGATCTGGCAGGGCCAAATAATTCACCCCTCCACTTT
TRBD2 many TRBJ2-5 TRBV7-9 CASSLLRGGKETQYF TGTGCCAGCAGCTTACTACGGGGGGGCAAAGAGACCCAGTACTTC
NA NA TRBJ2-3 TRBV11-2 CASSLEIPNTQYF TGTGCCAGCAGCTTAGAAATACCTAATACGCAGTATTTT
TRBD2 few TRBJ2-3 TRBV12-3/TRBV12-4 CASSFYSGGFTDTQYF TGTGCCAGCAGTTTCTATAGCGGGGGGTTCACAGATACGCAGTATTTT
TRBD1 many TRBJ2-7 TRBV7-9 CASSLGQTGGLVHEQYF TGTGCCAGCAGCTTAGGCCAGACAGGGGGATTAGTCCACGAGCAGTACTTC
TRBD2 few TRBJ2-2 TRBV12-3/TRBV12-4 CASSTQELSGGWNTGELFF TGTGCCAGCAGTACCCAGGAGTTAAGCGGGGGATGGAACACCGGGGAGCTGTTTTTT
NA few TRBJ1-1 TRBV9 CASSVQGKSEAFF TGTGCCAGCAGCGTACAGGGGAAGTCTGAAGCTTTCTTT
NA many TRBJ1-2 TRBV14 CASSQDWDQGYTF TGTGCCAGCAGCCAAGATTGGGACCAGGGCTACACCTTC
NA NA TRBJ2-6 TRBV12-3/TRBV12-4 CASSLALGRESPGANVLTF TGTGCCAGCAGTTTAGCGCTCGGCAGGGAGTCTCCTGGGGCCAACGTCCTGACTTTC
NA many TRBJ2-5 TRBV4-1 CASSPEGAGGTETQYF TGCGCCAGCAGCCCTGAAGGAGCCGGGGGTACGGAGACCCAGTACTTC